What follows describes a single TCR beta chain. The table lists this clonotype with many counts. No antigen is known for it. No much larger clone is present one base from it, and per-base qualities are unavailable. This entry is derived from a study of T cells in Graves' hyperthyroidism and ophthalmopathy (dated by TCRdb to the late 2010s). Some background on the complete study: Peripheral blood was sampled at the time of initial diagnosis, prior to any treatment. In addition, the study compared T-cell repertoires in thyroid tissue and in blood from roughly 6 Graves' hyperthyroidism patients. The 90 or so discovery patients were randomly split 7:3 into training and test sets. To identify TCR V-J signatures that set the groups apart, the researchers used a discovery cohort of 100 patients, made up of 43 with Graves' ophthalmopathy and some 55 with stable Graves' hyperthyroidism. TCR Vbeta CDR3 sequencing of 130 to 150 peripheral blood samples (43 ophthalmopathy, under 80 hyperthyroidism and some 17 progressor patients) is reported in the paper. Whether ophthalmopathy could be predicted prospectively was tested in an independent validation cohort made up of 18 to 20 hyperthyroidism patients plus 17 patients who later progressed to ophthalmopathy. Once sampling was done, hyperthyroidism patients were given methimazole at a starting dose of 30 mg daily, whereas ophthalmopathy patients were given high-dose intravenous methylprednisolone. Study-wide conclusions, independent of this receptor: In cross-validation, a model built on a 13 V-J signature told ophthalmopathy apart from stable hyperthyroidism with approximately 90% sensitivity and 81% to 82% specificity, and in testing the same model reached 80%/75%. Sample size was not statistically predetermined, and investigators were not blinded to group allocation. Most expanded thyroid clonotypes (frequency above 0.001) were also found in blood, which suggests that blood repertoires may mirror thyroid immune responses. During validation, the model predicted progression to ophthalmopathy a median of around six months ahead of onset, with more than 55% sensitivity and 72.22% specificity.

A patient counted as having stable Graves' hyperthyroidism if no progression to ophthalmopathy occurred over 18 months of follow-up. Hyperthyroidism patients were newly diagnosed, had a disease duration of under 2 months, and were aged 18 to 65 years. Any patient with an uncontrolled infection, another autoimmune disease, pregnancy or lactation was excluded. Diagnoses relied on clinical symptoms, serum thyroxine and TRAb, thyroid ultrasound and orbital computed tomography. PBMCs were separated from roughly 10 ml of fresh peripheral blood using Ficoll-Paque density gradient centrifugation. Total RNA was extracted with Trizol reagent, and quality was checked on an Agilent 2100 Bioanalyzer. Amplification of TCR beta CDR3 regions was carried out from RNA transcripts. The first round of RT-PCR for the TCR CDR3 was performed with the HTBI primer set and the Qiagen OneStep RT-PCR kit. Libraries were constructed in a second round of multiplex PCR, after which size selection and purification were carried out. Paired-end sequencing of the libraries was performed with 100 bp reads on an Illumina HiSeq2000. Regarding the original processing steps: Raw data were processed with SOAPnuke, discarding reads with adapters, uncalled bases, mean Phred below 15, or no exact constant-primer or identifier match. High-quality paired reads were merged using COPE v1.2.5, and each unique nucleotide sequence was defined as a clonotype. MiTCR v1.1 was used to align clonotypes to the IMGT TRBV, TRBD and TRBJ reference segments. The analysis was restricted to V-J combinations with a frequency above 0.0001, which together covered roughly 99% of the repertoires. The TCS score was defined as F50 (clonal expansion) divided by E x V (chaos), with BLOSUM62-based TCRdist calculated between CDR3 peptides within each V-J. Welch's t-statistics and random forest reduced 500 to 650 V-J features to 13, which were used in a naive Bayes classifier (R e1071). TCRdb's own reprocessing of the public reads used fastp at Q25 and MiXCR and kept productive beta chains. Duplicate CDR3 protein sequences are folded into a single record with the most common DNA and genes. For this entry, the V and J calls and clone size follow TCRdb and not the study's own pipeline. The sample includes about half a million distinct CDR3 sequences, with 20% observed a single time. About 25% of the sample belongs to the ten largest clones.

The sequenced sample consisted of blood. This receptor was identified in a man between 18 and 35 years old with Graves' hyperthyroidism.

The bases read TGCAGTGCCCACTCGCCACGGGCGGGGGACATTCAGTACTTC. Translated, it reads CSAHSPRAGDIQYF. Recombination linked TRBV20-1 to TRBJ2-4, with 7 junctional bases fitting TRBD2. Trimming removed 6 bases from V and 8 bases from J; the gene matches leave 13 bases unexplained. The CDR3 starts with the cysteine, ends with the phenylalanine, and has 14 residues. The entry retains the CDR3 DNA only, 42 bases that are in frame from base 1. CDR1 and CDR2, per the germline V gene (reference sequence), are DFQATT and SNEGSKA.